This T cell receptor (beta chain) was sequenced during a study of blood T cell repertoires in COVID-19 (dated by TCRdb to the early 2020s). Background for the entire study: The collaborator samples originated in the United States, Italy and Spain and spanned the acute and convalescent phases of COVID-19. The prospective study material was composed of cDNA or gDNA derived from T cells, B-cell-depleted T cells, or PBMCs. The dataset comprised deeply sampled blood TCRbeta repertoires from subjects exposed to, actively infected with, or recovered from COVID-19. The repertoires were released in a freely available public database meant as a resource for research on the immune response to SARS-CoV-2. The samples were drawn from the first 160 participants of the ongoing ImmuneRACE study and from 1,200 or so subjects provided by 6 global collaborators. Nearly every sample came with metadata listing a de-identified subject ID, COVID-19 status, age in years and sex. HLA class I and class II types, where available, came from metadata supplied by the sample provider rather than from assay-based typing. Results and caveats for the whole study, not just this receptor: How much clinical and demographic metadata was included differed by source and by participant, and the metadata was provided uncurated.

TCRbeta CDR3 regions were amplified from genomic DNA using the immunoSEQ Assay, a bias-controlled multiplex PCR. The authors' analysis ran thus. The number of nucleated cells in each sample was estimated by amplification of reference gene primers within the assay. To quantify the absolute abundance of each unique TCRbeta CDR3 rearrangement, sequence reads were collapsed and filtered. For each sample, productive Simpson clonality was calculated as the square root of Simpson's diversity index across productive rearrangements. TCRdb provides this immuneACCESS table in a form limited to in-frame rearrangements. Some clones are lacking; in checked studies, under half of them reflect an unresolved V gene, and why the rest are absent is not known. V and J calls and clone size are those listed in that table; D and trimming were worked out from the DNA. The sample has a few hundred thousand clones on record, about 87% of them singletons. Of the sample, 10% falls within the top ten clones.

One collaborating source in Seattle enrolled patients during active infection and followed them longitudinally through the course of disease. Each collaborating institution followed its own protocols to collect whole blood in K2EDTA tubes. For TCRbeta analysis, collaborators shipped samples in one of three forms: frozen whole blood, isolated PBMCs, or DNA extracted from either of those sample types. The CDR3 holds 16 amino acids from the cysteine to the phenylalanine. Just the 48-base CDR3 DNA is kept, in frame starting at base 1. V is pruned by 4 bases and J by 4 bases, leaving 12 bases of the junction without a gene match. The germline V gene (reference sequence) provides CDR1 SGHNT and CDR2 YYREEE. As for this clone: The antigen it binds to is not known. Base qualities are missing; no much larger clone stands one base away.

The V and J genes are TRBV5-4 and TRBJ2-7, and TRBD1 matches 9 of the central bases. The specimen was peripheral blood. This clonotype was obtained from a woman aged 70-85 years with COVID-19, enrolled during active disease. The CDR3 has the sequence CASSAGQGRTRYEQYF. The DNA sequence is TGTGCCAGCAGCGCTGGACAGGGGCGTACCAGATACGAGCAGTACTTC. The variable domain in full, with residues beyond the CDR3 obtained from the reference TRBV5-4 and TRBJ2-7 genes, is ETGVTQSPTHLIKTRGQQVTLRCSSQSGHNTVSWYQQALGQGPQFIFQYYREEENGRGNFPPRFSGLQFPNYSSELNVNALELDDSALYLCASSAGQGRTRYEQYFGPGTRLTVT.